This TCR beta chain was captured in a study of T cell repertoires in ileal Crohn's disease. Produced via immunoSEQ multiplex PCR; TCRdb's table is partial and in-frame only. Among around 2,600 clones listed, about 71% were seen once. The time point is: neoterminal ileum biopsy at postoperative endoscopy, about 6 months after surgery. The CDR3 is 16 amino acids. Germline CDR1 is SGDLS and CDR2 is YYNGEE. V was pared by 0 bases and J by 2 bases, with 13 bases between. Sequenced input: ileal tissue. The chain combines TRBV9 with TRBJ2-3, with D maybe TRBD1 (5 bases). The receptor's source is an adult with Crohn's disease. CDR3 DNA sequence: TGTGCCAGCAGCGTAGAGCAGGGCGCTCCCACAGATACGCAGTATTTT. Protein product: CASSVEQGAPTDTQYF.